Detailed here is one T cell receptor (beta chain). The antigen remains undetermined. This table comes from immunoSEQ multiplex PCR, and its TCRdb copy is limited to in-frame clones, with some not included. This sample has tens of thousands of clones, with roughly two thirds found just once. Antigen-specific CD4+ T cells were first expanded with viral peptide pools by the ViraFEST assay and only then sequenced. Subsequent to 10 days of culture, CD4+ T cells were isolated. None of the vaccinated had previously contracted SARS-CoV-2, and their nucleocapsid antibodies tested negative. Cultivation was performed at approximately 2.1 million PBMC per well with approximately 10 IU/ml IL-2 and 10 ug/ml peptides added. This sample is part of a study of vaccination effects on CD4 cells after COVID-19. Findings and limits, study-wide: Late in the post-vaccination period, infection-induced and vaccine-induced clones underwent marked clonal contraction.

CDR1 MNHEY and CDR2 SVGEGT come from the germline V gene. V gave up 3 bases and J gave up 1 base, with 13 bases separating them. The CDR3 consists of 15 residues. The V call is TRBV6-2 or TRBV6-3, the J call TRBJ2-7, with unresolved D. The TCR sequence derives from a human donor who received a COVID-19 vaccine. The specimen comprised CD4+ T cells from PBMCs cultured with HCoV-229E spike peptides, sampled before COVID-19 vaccination. The CDR3 sequence: CASSYGLEASYEQYF. The CDR3 nucleotides are TGTGCCAGCAGTTATGGGCTAGAGGCGTCCTACGAGCAGTACTTC.